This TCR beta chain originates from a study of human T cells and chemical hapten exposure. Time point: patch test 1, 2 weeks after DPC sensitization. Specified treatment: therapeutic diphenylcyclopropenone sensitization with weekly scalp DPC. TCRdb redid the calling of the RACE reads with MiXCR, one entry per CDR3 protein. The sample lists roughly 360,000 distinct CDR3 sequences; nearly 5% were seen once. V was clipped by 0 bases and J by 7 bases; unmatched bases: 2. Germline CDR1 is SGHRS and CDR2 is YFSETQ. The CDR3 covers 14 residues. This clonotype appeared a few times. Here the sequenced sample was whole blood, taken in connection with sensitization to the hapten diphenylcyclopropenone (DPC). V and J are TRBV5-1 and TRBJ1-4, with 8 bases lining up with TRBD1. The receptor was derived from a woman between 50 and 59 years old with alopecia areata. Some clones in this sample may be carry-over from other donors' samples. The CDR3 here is CASSLGTGFEKLFF. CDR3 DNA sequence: TGCGCCAGCAGCTTGGGGACAGGGTTTGAAAAACTGTTTTTT.